This TCR beta chain was retrieved from a study of T cell responses to AZD1222 COVID-19 vaccine. Broader study findings: Just 5 to 7 AZD1222 recipients were seropositive at baseline. White British ancestry dominated among donors, who included more females, and clonal diversity was possibly underestimated. Spike-specific TCR repertoires showed rising breadth and depth after two AZD1222 doses. Scientists sampled the repertoires only once the peak T cell response had passed.

Regarding this clone: Its antigen is still unknown.

Clones were read by immunoSEQ multiplex PCR, and TCRdb kept only the in-frame ones, dropping some. The repertoire holds some 150,000 clones, with 90% as singletons. The input for sequencing was peripheral blood, taken on day 0 of AZD1222 vaccination. The clonotype was recovered from an adult in good health.

The CDR3 protein is CATRKASSFNYGYTF. The CDR3 DNA follows: TGTGCCACCAGGAAGGCCAGCTCCTTTAACTATGGCTACACCTTC. V is TRBV15 and J is TRBJ1-2; D is unclear. V lost 6 bases and J 1 base, leaving 15 bases between the germline ends. Germline V gene data show CDR1 as LNHNV and CDR2 as YYDKDF (reference sequence). This CDR3 is 15 amino acids long.